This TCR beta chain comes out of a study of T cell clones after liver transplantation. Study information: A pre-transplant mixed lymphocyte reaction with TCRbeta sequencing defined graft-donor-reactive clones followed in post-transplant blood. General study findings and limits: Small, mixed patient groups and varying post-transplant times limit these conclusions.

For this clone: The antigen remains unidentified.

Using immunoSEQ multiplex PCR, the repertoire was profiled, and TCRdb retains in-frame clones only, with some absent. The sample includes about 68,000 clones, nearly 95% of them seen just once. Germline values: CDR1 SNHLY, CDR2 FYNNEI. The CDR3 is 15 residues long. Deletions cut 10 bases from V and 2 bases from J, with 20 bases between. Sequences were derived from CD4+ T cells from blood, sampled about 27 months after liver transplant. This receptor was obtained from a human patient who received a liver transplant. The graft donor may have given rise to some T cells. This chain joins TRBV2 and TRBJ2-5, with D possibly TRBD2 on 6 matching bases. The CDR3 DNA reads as TGTGCCACCCTTCGATCGGGAGCACTTCAAGAGACCCAGTACTTC. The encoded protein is CATLRSGALQETQYF.